The entry below describes one T cell receptor (beta chain). Antigen unknown. This sample is part of a study of a mutant IDH1 vaccine in newly diagnosed glioma. Study context: Commencement of vaccination occurred 4-6 weeks following radiotherapy alone, or concurrently with temozolomide cycles. Patients arrived already treated with radiotherapy, temozolomide, or both, most having had both.

The assay was immunoSEQ multiplex PCR, and TCRdb's table has in-frame clones only and misses some. The sample yields around 57,000 clones, 84% seen once. Time point given: week 35, safety follow-up. The vaccine gave 300 ug of a 20-mer mutant IDH1 peptide subcutaneously per dose. CDR3 length equals 17 residues. V lost 8 bases and J lost 3, with 27 bases in between. CDR1 and CDR2 (germline): SQVTM, ANQGSEA. Overall study results and limits: Across multiple MHC alleles, approximately 93% of patients had vaccine-induced responses. Pseudoprogression appeared independent of alterations in top peripheral clonotypes.

The chain couples TRBV29-1 to TRBJ2-3; a possible D gene is TRBD1 (5 bases). The sequence came from a man aged 25 to 40 with glioma. This specimen consisted of PBMCs, obtained from a glioma patient whose treatment included an IDH1 peptide vaccine. The CDR3 DNA reads TGCAGCTTGACCCTGTTGGGGCCAGGGAAGCTTACAGATACGCAGTATTTT. Encoded protein: CSLTLLGPGKLTDTQYF.